These T cell receptor beta chains were read from a single sample in a study of blood T cell repertoires in COVID-19. Some clones are missing from TCRdb's copy, which holds only in-frame ones; the method was immunoSEQ multiplex PCR. The sample comprises over 95,000 clones, 75% to 90% of which are singletons, and about 18% rests with the top ten. The sequenced sample consisted of peripheral blood. Source of these receptors: a human donor with acute or convalescent COVID-19. The donor label of this sample is uncertain. Both conserved end residues are part of each CDR3. Fields, in order: CDR3 protein, clone size, J gene, V gene, CDR3 length. Clone size appears in some rows only: once, few, many, or a class for an expanded clone.

CDR3: CATSRDPTGSEQFF
size: once
J: TRBJ2-1
V: TRBV15
length: 14

CDR3: CASSSQASGELFF
size: -
J: TRBJ2-2
V: TRBV7-8
length: 13

CDR3: CASSFIGTLGANVLTF
size: -
J: TRBJ2-6
V: TRBV28
length: 16

CDR3: CASSTGGVYGYTF
size: once
J: TRBJ1-2
V: TRBV5-6
length: 13

CDR3: CASSLDLDRSSYGYTF
size: -
J: TRBJ1-2
V: TRBV7-2
length: 16

CDR3: CSVAEGDTQYF
size: -
J: TRBJ2-3
V: TRBV29-1
length: 11

CDR3: CASSLSRNTEAFF
size: -
J: TRBJ1-1
V: TRBV28
length: 13

CDR3: CATSRDIGAFYEQYF
size: -
J: TRBJ2-7
V: TRBV15
length: 15

CDR3: CASTSPEEEATYEQYF
size: few
J: TRBJ2-7
V: TRBV10-1
length: 16

CDR3: CSVENPGGAFGYTF
size: -
J: TRBJ1-2
V: TRBV29-1
length: 14

CDR3: CASSAGTAVGYF
size: -
J: TRBJ2-7
V: TRBV12-3/TRBV12-4
length: 12

CDR3: CASSRRLVNSPLHF
size: -
J: TRBJ1-6
V: TRBV19
length: 14

CDR3: CASSLNRGQDGYTF
size: -
J: TRBJ1-2
V: TRBV5-1
length: 14

CDR3: CASSVDTGAEGYTF
size: -
J: TRBJ1-2
V: TRBV9
length: 14

CDR3: CASSRDYYEQYF
size: -
J: TRBJ2-7
V: TRBV5-4
length: 12

CDR3: CASSLAGGEFSPLHF
size: -
J: TRBJ1-6
V: TRBV5-1
length: 15

CDR3: CASSPGLAEYNEQFF
size: -
J: TRBJ2-1
V: TRBV11-3
length: 15

CDR3: CASSLSQGANEKLFF
size: -
J: TRBJ1-4
V: TRBV5-1
length: 15

CDR3: CASTPDVSGFGYTF
size: -
J: TRBJ1-2
V: TRBV7-9
length: 14

CDR3: CASSKGLETGELFF
size: few
J: TRBJ2-2
V: TRBV3-1/TRBV3-2
length: 14

CDR3: CASSLESTIYF
size: -
J: TRBJ1-3
V: TRBV7-2
length: 11

CDR3: CASSQLSEKLFF
size: -
J: TRBJ1-4
V: TRBV4-2
length: 12

CDR3: CASSSTGVTEAFF
size: once
J: TRBJ1-1
V: TRBV6-5
length: 13

CDR3: CASSLTGSGAYEQYF
size: -
J: TRBJ2-7
V: TRBV5-1
length: 15

CDR3: CASSLDTPRGYTF
size: -
J: TRBJ1-2
V: TRBV7-8
length: 13

CDR3: CAWSVFRDRDPGELFF
size: -
J: TRBJ2-2
V: TRBV30
length: 16

CDR3: CASRSTGDTGELFF
size: few
J: TRBJ2-2
V: TRBV28
length: 14

CDR3: CASSSGQNYGYTF
size: once
J: TRBJ1-2
V: TRBV6-6
length: 13

CDR3: CASSSQGPNQPQHF
size: once
J: TRBJ1-5
V: TRBV27
length: 14

CDR3: CASSYDRDYEQYF
size: once
J: TRBJ2-7
V: TRBV6-5
length: 13

CDR3: CASSDRTGGLTEAFF
size: -
J: TRBJ1-1
V: TRBV27
length: 15

CDR3: CASSWRESDTQYF
size: -
J: TRBJ2-3
V: TRBV19
length: 13

CDR3: CASSYSMAGNTEAFF
size: -
J: TRBJ1-1
V: TRBV6-5
length: 15

CDR3: CASSQDWVAGISGANVLTF
size: -
J: TRBJ2-6
V: TRBV4-3
length: 19

CDR3: CASSVVLESIGMGNNEQFF
size: -
J: TRBJ2-1
V: TRBV19
length: 19

CDR3: CATSEPATGDTQYF
size: -
J: TRBJ2-3
V: TRBV24-1
length: 14

CDR3: CASSYSKGQTNSPLHF
size: -
J: TRBJ1-6
V: TRBV6-6
length: 16

CDR3: CASSEALGRADTQYF
size: -
J: TRBJ2-3
V: TRBV2
length: 15

CDR3: CASSSGTGAWDAEAFF
size: -
J: TRBJ1-1
V: TRBV5-1
length: 16

CDR3: CASTPPDRALRNTEAFF
size: -
J: TRBJ1-1
V: TRBV28
length: 17

CDR3: CASSPGTGVWGEQFF
size: once
J: TRBJ2-1
V: TRBV2
length: 15

CDR3: CASSLRGQGNGYTF
size: -
J: TRBJ1-2
V: TRBV5-1
length: 14

CDR3: CASSLVSGQPQHF
size: -
J: TRBJ1-5
V: TRBV7-9
length: 13

CDR3: CSATQGETQYF
size: few
J: TRBJ2-5
V: TRBV20-1
length: 11

CDR3: CASSPSQETQYF
size: -
J: TRBJ2-5
V: TRBV5-1
length: 12

CDR3: CASSFSILGYTF
size: once
J: TRBJ1-2
V: TRBV12-3/TRBV12-4
length: 12

CDR3: CASSLSMNTEAFF
size: -
J: TRBJ1-1
V: TRBV11-3
length: 13

CDR3: CASSAQQGAQYYEQYF
size: -
J: TRBJ2-7
V: TRBV9
length: 16

CDR3: CASSLLVEAFF
size: -
J: TRBJ1-1
V: TRBV12-3/TRBV12-4
length: 11

CDR3: CASSPYHSNTEAFF
size: -
J: TRBJ1-1
V: TRBV28
length: 14

CDR3: CASSSSNYGYTF
size: -
J: TRBJ1-2
V: TRBV28
length: 12

CDR3: CASNSLGGRRGEKLFF
size: -
J: TRBJ1-4
V: TRBV19
length: 16

CDR3: CASSLGRDNEQFF
size: -
J: TRBJ2-1
V: TRBV7-3
length: 13

CDR3: CASSVLEGTEAFF
size: -
J: TRBJ1-1
V: TRBV9
length: 13

CDR3: CASSHDPQVRSYEQYF
size: -
J: TRBJ2-7
V: TRBV4-1
length: 16